This TCR beta chain was documented in a study of tumor and adjacent non-tumor tissue in lung cancer (dated by TCRdb to between 2018 and 2020). With respect to the entire study: By cancer type, the cohort comprised some twelve adenocarcinoma patients, a couple of squamous cell carcinoma patients and 1 small cell lung cancer patient. The 15 or so patients were aged about 31 to 85 years, included around 10 men and 5 women, and had TNM stage I to III disease. In total, sequencing yielded 125,075,908 productive TCRbeta reads, which works out to an average of about 4.2 million reads per sample. Using bulk TCRbeta repertoires from approximately 15 lung cancer patients, the study set lung tumor tissue side by side with matched distant non-tumor lung tissue. For each patient, one tumor sample and one normal lung sample were taken, giving approximately 29 paired specimens that underwent TCRbeta CDR3 sequencing.

To prepare the library, multiplex PCR was applied. The run used an Illumina HiSeq 2500. TCRbeta libraries were built by three rounds of nested PCR using primers (Table S4), following protocols modified from ARM-PCR. Before sequencing, PCR products in the 200-500 bp range were cut out of the gel and cleaned up using the QIAquick gel extraction kit. In the authors' own workflow: Reads were cleaned using Trimmomatic, were merged into complete CDR3 sequences using FLASH, and were assigned to V(D)J germline segments using MiTCR. Clonal diversity was computed as the inverse Simpson's index with VDJtools. In-frame sequences lacking a premature stop codon were counted as productive reads. Using fastp at Q25 and MiXCR, TCRdb reprocessed the public reads and kept productive beta chains. Each entry merges the rows of one CDR3 protein and shows their most common DNA and genes. The V and J calls, along with clone size, are taken from TCRdb and not from the paper's own processing. This sample holds fewer than 80,000 distinct CDR3 sequences; under 70% were observed only once. 10% to 15% of the sample lies in the top ten.

Broader findings and caveats from the paper: Because peripheral blood was not sequenced, the blood TCRbeta repertoires of the lung cancer patients in the study went unexamined. The top 100 clones accounted for a significantly larger cumulative portion of the repertoire in normal lung than in tumor tissue. Significantly higher TCR diversity was found in younger patients, and higher tumor TCR diversity was associated with shorter overall and disease-free survival. The sequencing platform is not named in the methods, and unique molecular identifiers are not mentioned. TCR diversity (inverse Simpson) was significantly higher in tumor than in normal lung tissue (roughly 390 vs 170, P = 0.0075, Mann-Whitney U test). The cohort had only around 14 patients, and the authors noted that larger samples and more detailed clinical data are needed.

RNA was extracted from bulk unsorted tissue and checked for quality with a NanoDrop ND-1000 and an Agilent 2100. Newly diagnosed lung cancer patients without prior chemotherapy who had been admitted for thoracic surgery in China between August and November 2014 were enrolled as donors. Patients who had received previous radiotherapy or chemotherapy, or who had another concurrent cancer, were excluded from the study. Pieces of surgical tissue measuring roughly 1-2.2 cm3 were kept in RNAlater solution and held at -80 degrees C until needed. Comments on this clonotype: Its binding antigen is unknown. No base-level quality is on record; no much larger clone is a single base apart.

This receptor was identified in a woman aged 65 to 85 with non-small cell lung cancer. The sample consisted of lung tumor tissue.

Read as DNA, the sequence is TGTGCCAGCTCACCACAATCGGGGGCGAACACCGGGGAGCTGTTTTTT. Its coded protein is CASSPQSGANTGELFF. The chain joins TRBV18 to TRBJ2-2; the D segment could be TRBD2, given 6 matching bases. Taken from the germline V gene, the CDR1 and CDR2 loops are KGHSH and LQKENI. From the cysteine through the phenylalanine, the CDR3 covers 16 amino acids. Only the CDR3 part of the read is kept: 48 bases, read in frame from the first base. Trimming costs V 1 base and J 0 bases, and their ends lie 9 bases apart.